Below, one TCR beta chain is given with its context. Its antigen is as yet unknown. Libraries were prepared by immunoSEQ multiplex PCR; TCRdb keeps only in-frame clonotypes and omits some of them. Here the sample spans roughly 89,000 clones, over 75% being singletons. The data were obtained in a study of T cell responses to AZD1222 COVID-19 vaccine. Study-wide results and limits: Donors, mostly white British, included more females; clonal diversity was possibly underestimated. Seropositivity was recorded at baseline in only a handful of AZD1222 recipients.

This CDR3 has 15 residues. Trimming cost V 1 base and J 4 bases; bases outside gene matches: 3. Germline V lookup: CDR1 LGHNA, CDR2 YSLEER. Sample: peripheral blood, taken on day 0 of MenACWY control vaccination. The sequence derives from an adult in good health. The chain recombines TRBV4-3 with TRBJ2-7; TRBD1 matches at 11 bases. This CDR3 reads CASSQAGTGGYEQYF. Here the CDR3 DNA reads TGCGCCAGCAGCCAAGCCGGGACAGGGGGGTACGAGCAGTACTTC.